This entry is about one TCR beta chain. This record comes from a study of blood T cell repertoires in COVID-19. Generated by immunoSEQ multiplex PCR, the TCRdb table keeps only in-frame clones and is missing some. The table has roughly 130,000 clones, roughly four fifths seen once. The V gene end was trimmed by 6 bases and the J gene end by 4 bases; junction bases not matched to a gene: 6. Per the germline V gene, CDR1 is ENHRY and CDR2 is SYGVKD. The CDR3 runs 16 residues. Input material: peripheral blood. The V and J genes are TRBV10-3 and TRBJ2-6, with TRBD1 matching over 10 bases. The receptor was derived from a woman aged 55-70 years with acute or convalescent COVID-19. Written as DNA, the CDR3 is TGTGCCATCAGCGGACAGGGGGAGGGCGGGGCCAACGTCCTGACTTTC. It encodes CAISGQGEGGANVLTF.